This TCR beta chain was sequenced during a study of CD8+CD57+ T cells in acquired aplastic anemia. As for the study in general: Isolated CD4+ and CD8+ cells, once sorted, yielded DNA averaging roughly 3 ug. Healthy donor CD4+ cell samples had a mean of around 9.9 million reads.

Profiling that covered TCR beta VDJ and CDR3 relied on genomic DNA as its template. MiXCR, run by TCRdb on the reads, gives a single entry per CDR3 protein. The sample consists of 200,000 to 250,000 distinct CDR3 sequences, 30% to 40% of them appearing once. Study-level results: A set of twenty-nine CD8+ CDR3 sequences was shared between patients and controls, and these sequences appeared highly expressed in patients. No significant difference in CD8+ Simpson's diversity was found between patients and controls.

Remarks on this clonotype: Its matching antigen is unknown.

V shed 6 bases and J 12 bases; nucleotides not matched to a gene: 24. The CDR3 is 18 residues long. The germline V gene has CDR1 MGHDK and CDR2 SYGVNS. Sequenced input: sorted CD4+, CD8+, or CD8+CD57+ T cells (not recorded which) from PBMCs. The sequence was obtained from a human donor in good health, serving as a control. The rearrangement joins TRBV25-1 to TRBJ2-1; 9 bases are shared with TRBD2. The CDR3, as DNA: TGTGCCAGCAGCCACGACGATAGACTAGCGGTAAATTTAAGGCCGCAGTTCTTC. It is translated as CASSHDDRLAVNLRPQFF.